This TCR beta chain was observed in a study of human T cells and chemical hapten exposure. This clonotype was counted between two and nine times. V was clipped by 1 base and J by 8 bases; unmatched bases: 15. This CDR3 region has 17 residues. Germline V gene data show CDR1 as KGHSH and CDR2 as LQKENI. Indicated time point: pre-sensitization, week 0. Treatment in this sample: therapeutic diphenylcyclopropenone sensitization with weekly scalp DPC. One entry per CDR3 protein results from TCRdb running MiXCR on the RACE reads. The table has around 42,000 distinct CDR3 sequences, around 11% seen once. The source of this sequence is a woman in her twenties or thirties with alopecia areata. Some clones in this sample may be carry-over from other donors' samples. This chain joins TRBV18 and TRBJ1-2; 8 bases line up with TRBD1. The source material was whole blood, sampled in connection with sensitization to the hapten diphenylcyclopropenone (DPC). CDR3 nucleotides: TGTGCCAGCTCACCACGAAACAACGGTCCAGGGGGCGAAGGCTACACCTTC. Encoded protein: CASSPRNNGPGGEGYTF. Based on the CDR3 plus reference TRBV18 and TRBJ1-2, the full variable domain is NAGVMQNPRHLVRRRGQEARLRCSPMKGHSHVYWYRQLPEEGLKFMVYLQKENIIDESGMPKERFSAEFPKEGPSILRIQQVVRGDSAAYFCASSPRNNGPGGEGYTFGSGTRLTVV.